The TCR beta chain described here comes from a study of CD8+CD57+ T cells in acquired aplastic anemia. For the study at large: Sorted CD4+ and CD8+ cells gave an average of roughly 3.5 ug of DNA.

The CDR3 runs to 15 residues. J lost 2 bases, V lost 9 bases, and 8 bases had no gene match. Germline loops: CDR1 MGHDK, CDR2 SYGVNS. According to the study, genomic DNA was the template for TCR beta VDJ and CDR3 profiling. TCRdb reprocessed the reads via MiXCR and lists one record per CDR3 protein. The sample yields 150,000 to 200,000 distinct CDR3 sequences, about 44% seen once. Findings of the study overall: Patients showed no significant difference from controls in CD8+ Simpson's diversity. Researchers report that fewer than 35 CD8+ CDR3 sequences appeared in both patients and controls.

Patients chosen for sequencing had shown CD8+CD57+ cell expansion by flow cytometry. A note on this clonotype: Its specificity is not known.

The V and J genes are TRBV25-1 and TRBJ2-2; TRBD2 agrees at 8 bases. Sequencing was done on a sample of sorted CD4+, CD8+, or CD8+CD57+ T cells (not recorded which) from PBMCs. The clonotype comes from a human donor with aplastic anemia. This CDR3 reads CASRPSGSNTGELFF. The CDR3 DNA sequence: TGTGCCAGTAGACCAAGCGGGAGCAACACCGGGGAGCTGTTTTTT.